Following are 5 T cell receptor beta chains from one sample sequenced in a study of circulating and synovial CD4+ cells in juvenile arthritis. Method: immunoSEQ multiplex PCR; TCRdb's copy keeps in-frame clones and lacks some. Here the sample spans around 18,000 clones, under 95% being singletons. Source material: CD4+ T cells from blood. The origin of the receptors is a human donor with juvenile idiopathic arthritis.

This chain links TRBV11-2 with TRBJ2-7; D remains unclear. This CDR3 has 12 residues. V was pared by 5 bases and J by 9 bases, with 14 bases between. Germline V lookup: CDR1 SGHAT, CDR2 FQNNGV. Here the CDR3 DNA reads TGTGCCAGCAGCGTAACAGTAGTAGGGCAGTACTTC. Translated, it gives CASSVTVVGQYF.

CDR3 region: CASRLTGASYGYTF. The DNA of the CDR3 is TGTGCCAGCAGGCTGACAGGGGCGAGCTATGGCTACACCTTC. This chain links TRBV25-1 with TRBJ1-2, with 8 positions matching TRBD1. In germline, CDR1 is MGHDK, CDR2 SYGVNS. The V and J ends lost 6 bases and 4 bases, in that order; junction bases with no gene match: 7. The CDR3 sequence is 14 residues long.

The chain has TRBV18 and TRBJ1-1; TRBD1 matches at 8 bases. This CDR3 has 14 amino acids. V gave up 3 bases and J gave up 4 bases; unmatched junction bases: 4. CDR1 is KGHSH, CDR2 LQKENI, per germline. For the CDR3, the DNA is TGTGCCAGCTCACCGGGACAGGTCGGCACTGAAGCTTTCTTT. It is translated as CASSPGQVGTEAFF.

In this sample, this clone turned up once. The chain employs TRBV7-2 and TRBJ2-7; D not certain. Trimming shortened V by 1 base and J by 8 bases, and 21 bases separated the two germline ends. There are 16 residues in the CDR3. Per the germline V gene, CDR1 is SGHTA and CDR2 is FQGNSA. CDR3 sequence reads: CASSLGFGSQSSKQYF. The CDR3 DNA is TGTGCCAGCAGCTTAGGTTTCGGGTCTCAATCTAGTAAGCAGTACTTC.

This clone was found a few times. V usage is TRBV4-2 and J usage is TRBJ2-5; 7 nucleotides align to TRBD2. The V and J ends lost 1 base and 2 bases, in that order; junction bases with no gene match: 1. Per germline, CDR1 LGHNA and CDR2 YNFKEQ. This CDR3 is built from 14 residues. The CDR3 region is CASSQGGGQETQYF. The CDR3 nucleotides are TGTGCCAGCAGCCAAGGGGGAGGGCAAGAGACCCAGTACTTC.